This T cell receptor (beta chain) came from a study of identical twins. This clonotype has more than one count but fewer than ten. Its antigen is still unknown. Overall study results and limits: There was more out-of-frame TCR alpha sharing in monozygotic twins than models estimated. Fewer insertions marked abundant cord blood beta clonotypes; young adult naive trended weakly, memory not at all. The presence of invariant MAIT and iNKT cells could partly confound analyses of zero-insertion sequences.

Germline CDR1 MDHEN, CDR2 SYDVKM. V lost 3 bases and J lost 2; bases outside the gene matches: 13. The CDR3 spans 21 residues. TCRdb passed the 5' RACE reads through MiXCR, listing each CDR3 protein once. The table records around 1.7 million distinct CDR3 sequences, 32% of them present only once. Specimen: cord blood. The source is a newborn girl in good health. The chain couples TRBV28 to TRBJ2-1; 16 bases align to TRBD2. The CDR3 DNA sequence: TGTGCCAGCAGTTTCCCTACTCAGGGGACTAGCGGGAGGGCCGCCTACAATGAGCAGTTCTTC. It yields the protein CASSFPTQGTSGRAAYNEQFF.